These T cell receptor beta chains were read from a single sample in a study of shared clonotypes between healthy human individuals. Clones were sequenced by immunoSEQ multiplex PCR, and TCRdb holds only the in-frame ones, with some missing. The sample records roughly 590,000 clones, roughly 95% being singletons. The sequenced sample was naive CD8+ T cells sorted from blood. Source of these receptors: a woman in her 30s in good health. Each CDR3 is given with its conserved first and last residue. Each record gives: CDR3 length, V gene, CDR3 protein.

cdr3_length: 15; v_call: TRBV27; cdr3_aa: CASKVVGDSGNTIYF
cdr3_length: 14; v_call: TRBV2; cdr3_aa: CASTIAGGTDTQYF
cdr3_length: 15; v_call: TRBV5-5; cdr3_aa: CASSAASGTPYEQYF
cdr3_length: 11; v_call: TRBV2; cdr3_aa: CASSESGELFF
cdr3_length: 16; v_call: TRBV27; cdr3_aa: CASSYRGNWGNQPQHF
cdr3_length: 13; v_call: TRBV19; cdr3_aa: CASSITGGNEAFF
cdr3_length: 15; v_call: TRBV29-1; cdr3_aa: CSVDGSGANTGELFF
cdr3_length: 13; v_call: TRBV25-1; cdr3_aa: CASNPDIGSPLHF
cdr3_length: 16; v_call: TRBV13; cdr3_aa: CASSQRTSRDTDTQYF
cdr3_length: 15; v_call: TRBV27; cdr3_aa: CASSPGLALTDTQYF
cdr3_length: 16; v_call: TRBV7-6; cdr3_aa: CASSPSRDTVIYGYTF
cdr3_length: 16; v_call: TRBV27; cdr3_aa: CASSLSLGARQDEQYF
cdr3_length: 16; v_call: TRBV5-6; cdr3_aa: CASSLLGGRADDIQYF
cdr3_length: 17; v_call: TRBV5-1; cdr3_aa: CASSLVASGPGSYEQYF
cdr3_length: 15; v_call: TRBV7-9; cdr3_aa: CASSFGRGYSGELFF
cdr3_length: 13; v_call: TRBV5-8; cdr3_aa: CASSLAVDTEAFF
cdr3_length: 17; v_call: TRBV28; cdr3_aa: CASSFSPSDRGTYEQYF
cdr3_length: 15; v_call: TRBV5-4; cdr3_aa: CASSARTGGSYEQYF
cdr3_length: 16; v_call: TRBV9; cdr3_aa: CASSPPLPKGHNEQFF
cdr3_length: 15; v_call: TRBV15; cdr3_aa: CATSRAGTANQPQHF
cdr3_length: 16; v_call: TRBV7-8; cdr3_aa: CASSLALGPRGNEQFF
cdr3_length: 16; v_call: TRBV7-9; cdr3_aa: CASSGPDSPLSRTQYF
cdr3_length: 16; v_call: TRBV4-1; cdr3_aa: CASSQELAGNTGELFF
cdr3_length: 15; v_call: TRBV9; cdr3_aa: CASSPREYPLYGYTF
cdr3_length: 15; v_call: TRBV7-8; cdr3_aa: CASSRDRVAGNTIYF
cdr3_length: 15; v_call: TRBV5-4; cdr3_aa: CASSLVGGDGETQYF
cdr3_length: 11; v_call: TRBV28; cdr3_aa: CASSLKRPGPF
cdr3_length: 13; v_call: TRBV5-6; cdr3_aa: CASSLTRTGELFF
cdr3_length: 15; v_call: TRBV7-9; cdr3_aa: CASSYLAGGPGEQFF
cdr3_length: 16; v_call: TRBV28; cdr3_aa: CASSLLVAGEQETQYF
cdr3_length: 13; v_call: TRBV28; cdr3_aa: CASSLTGRGEQYF
cdr3_length: 13; v_call: TRBV7-7; cdr3_aa: CASSAGTLYEQYF
cdr3_length: 14; v_call: TRBV27; cdr3_aa: CASSSYRISYEQYF
cdr3_length: 15; v_call: TRBV11-2; cdr3_aa: CASSPGQGGHNEQFF
cdr3_length: 18; v_call: TRBV5-6; cdr3_aa: CASSFGLGGQGYVNEQFF
cdr3_length: 15; v_call: TRBV27; cdr3_aa: CASSYRGFSGNTIYF
cdr3_length: 13; v_call: TRBV15; cdr3_aa: CATRGLGTDTQYF
cdr3_length: 14; v_call: TRBV10-3; cdr3_aa: CAIWPGQRNYGYTF
cdr3_length: 16; v_call: TRBV25-1; cdr3_aa: CASSEWLEEIQETQYF
cdr3_length: 14; v_call: TRBV28; cdr3_aa: CASSLAYNSYEQYF